This TCR beta chain was identified in a study of shared clonotypes between healthy human individuals. The assay was immunoSEQ multiplex PCR, and TCRdb's table has in-frame clones only and misses some. The data show 2 million to 2.5 million clones, 92% seen once. From germline, CDR1 is LNHDA and CDR2 SQIVND (reference sequence). This CDR3 contains 14 residues. This chain uses TRBV19 with TRBJ2-7, with a tentative D call TRBD2 (6 bases). This clonotype originated in a young man in good health. Some clones in this sample may be carry-over from other donors' samples. Sequencing was done on a sample of naive CD4+ T cells from PBMCs. Subset noted: CD45RA+ positively selected. CDR3 nucleotide sequence: TGTGTCCAAGACCCTCGGCGGGACTCCTACGAGCAGTACTTC. Amino acids: CVQDPRRDSYEQYF.